Below are 26 T cell receptor beta chains sequenced from a single sample in a study of blood T cells in healthy people across ages. A second PCR, run for about 6 to 11 cycles, used a sample-barcoded 5' primer plus a J-beta primer mix. One entry per CDR3 protein, called by TCRdb with MiXCR from the 5' RACE reads. Counted here are 1.8 million or so distinct CDR3 sequences, 39% occurring once; the ten biggest clones make up 23%. Sequences were obtained from blood. The source of these receptors is a human donor in good health.

This clonotype was seen a few times. A read error may be the cause here, since a much bigger clone is one base away. This chain connects TRBV25-1 to TRBJ2-5; D may be TRBD1 (6 bases). The DNA end is more similar to TRBJ2-7, so the J call may be wrong. The CDR3 is made up of 15 amino acids. Looked up from germline, CDR1 is MGHDK and CDR2 is SYGVNS. As DNA, the CDR3 is TGTGCCAGCCATAAGGCAGCCCCCAAGGGGGACGAGCAGTACTTC. Translating gives CASHKAAPKGDEQYF.

A few counts support this clonotype. The rearrangement links TRBV29-1 to TRBJ2-4; D unresolved. The J call may be faulty, since TRBJ2-7 better matches the DNA end. The CDR3 is 13 amino acids. Per the germline V gene, CDR1 is SQVTM and CDR2 is ANQGSEA. The CDR3 loop is CSVGGRATYEQYF. The CDR3 DNA reads TGCAGCGTTGGAGGTCGGGCGACCTACGAGCAGTACTTC.

This clonotype has just a few counts. V and J are TRBV7-9 and TRBJ2-5; 10 nucleotides line up with TRBD1. With 5 bases clipped from V and 0 bases from J, the junction kept 6 bases outside the gene matches. There are 16 residues in the CDR3. In germline, CDR1 is SEHNR, CDR2 FQNEAQ (reference sequence). The CDR3, as DNA: TGTGCCAGCAGCCCCGGACAGGGGGAATACCAAGAGACCCAGTACTTC. Translated: CASSPGQGEYQETQYF.

This clonotype was detected only a few times. The rearrangement uses TRBV30 and TRBJ2-5; D is uncertain. Germline CDR1 is GTSNPN and CDR2 is SVGIG (reference sequence). Between the trimmed V and J ends, which lost 0 bases and 4 bases, there was a span of 12 bases. The CDR3 spans 14 residues. The CDR3 DNA reads TGTGCCTGGAGTGTTAGTCTAATTGTAGAGACCCAGTACTTC. It codes for CAWSVSLIVETQYF.

In this sample, this clonotype turned up a few times. The J gene is TRBJ2-1, the V gene TRBV5-6; a possible D gene is TRBD2 (6 bases). Trimming pared 3 bases from V and 7 bases from J, leaving 11 bases between. The CDR3 spans 13 residues. Germline V CDR1 and CDR2: SGHDT, YYEEEE. CDR3 in amino acids: CASSSGTPNEQFF. CDR3 nucleotide sequence: TGTGCCAGCAGCTCGGGGACTCCTAATGAGCAGTTCTTC.

In the case of this clonotype: An end of the junction does not agree with germline; a read error may underlie this. The chain joins TRBV5-1 to TRBJ1-4; the match to TRBD1 covers 8 bases. From germline, CDR1 is SGHRS and CDR2 YFSETQ. This CDR3 has 16 residues. The CDR3 nucleotides read TGCGCCAGCAGCCCCAATGGGGGACAGGAGAATGGAAAACTGTTTTTT. Amino acid sequence: CASSPNGGQENGKLFF.

This clonotype turned up a few times. The J gene is TRBJ1-6, the V gene TRBV20-1, with D perhaps matching TRBD1 (5 bases). The CDR3 consists of 14 residues. V lost 3 bases and J lost 7, with 13 bases in between. CDR1 and CDR2 from the germline V gene are DFQATT and SNEGSKA (reference sequence). CDR3 DNA sequence: TGCAGTGCTAGCAAGGGGCCTTTGAATTCACCCCTCCACTTT. Protein product: CSASKGPLNSPLHF.

The genes are TRBV7-8 and TRBJ2-5; 8 bases are a match to TRBD2. The V gene's germline CDR1 is SGHVS and CDR2 FQNEAQ. V trimming: 5 bases; J trimming: 11 bases; junction bases outside the gene matches: 16. The CDR3 spans 15 residues. In nucleotides, the CDR3 is TGTGCCAGCAGCACCTTACTAGCGGCCTACAATGAGCAGTACTTC. This gives the protein CASSTLLAAYNEQYF.

This clonotype came up a few times. V usage is TRBV20-1 and J usage is TRBJ1-1; TRBD1 matches at 9 bases. Germline CDR1 is DFQATT and CDR2 is SNEGSKA (reference sequence). V lost 3 bases, J lost 6 bases, and 14 bases stayed unmatched. The CDR3 runs to 16 residues. CDR3 DNA: TGCAGTGCTAGGGGGGGGACAGGGACTGGTTTGGCTGAAGCTTTCTTT. As protein: CSARGGTGTGLAEAFF.

The V and J genes are TRBV7-2 and TRBJ2-7; no firm D call. Trimming took 1 base from V and 7 from J, leaving 20 bases between them. Germline CDR1 is SGHTA and CDR2 is FQGNSA. The CDR3 totals 16 residues. CDR3 coding DNA: TGTGCCAGCAGCTTAGATCGTGGCAGGTCCGCCGGGGAGCAGTACTTC. Residues: CASSLDRGRSAGEQYF.

The rearrangement links TRBV7-2 to TRBJ1-4; no firm D call. The CDR3 is 17 amino acids. V was shortened by 1 base and J by 0 bases, with 12 bases between the two germline ends. From germline, CDR1 is SGHTA and CDR2 FQGNSA. The CDR3 reads CASSLDGNVATNEKLFF. The CDR3 DNA reads as TGTGCCAGCAGCTTAGATGGGAATGTGGCAACTAATGAAAAACTGTTTTTT.

The rearrangement links TRBV7-8 to TRBJ1-1, with 7 nucleotides matching TRBD1. This CDR3 has 15 amino acids. Losses at the gene ends were 1 base for V and 4 bases for J; bases not matched to a gene: 6. CDR1 SGHVS and CDR2 FQNEAQ come from the germline V gene. CDR3 sequence (DNA): TGTGCCAGCAGCTTAGGTCCGGGACAGATCACTGAAGCTTTCTTT. Translated, it gives CASSLGPGQITEAFF. Full variable domain (remainder filled in from reference TRBV7-8 and TRBJ1-1): GAGVSQSPRYKVAKRGQDVALRCDPISGHVSLFWYQQALGQGPEFLTYFQNEAQLDKSGLPSDRFFAERPEGSVSTLKIQRTQQEDSAVYLCASSLGPGQITEAFFGQGTRLTVV.

Concerning this clonotype itself: At one boundary the junction diverges from the germline segment, which might be a read error. The chain couples TRBV6-2 or TRBV6-3 to TRBJ1-2; D unclear. Germline CDR1 reads MNHEY; CDR2 reads SVGEGT. The CDR3 sequence is 14 residues long. The CDR3: CTSSPRAQNYGYTF. The CDR3 bases are TGTACCAGCAGCCCCCGGGCCCAGAACTATGGCTACACCTTC.

This clonotype has just a few counts. V and J are TRBV5-1 and TRBJ2-5; 7 bases match TRBD1. Germline V lookup: CDR1 SGHRS, CDR2 YFSETQ. The junction had 14 bases not matched to a gene; V was cut back by 4 bases and J by 5 bases. This CDR3 is 16 amino acids long. Here the CDR3 reads CASSRDRRYVPETQYF. DNA of the CDR3: TGCGCCAGCAGCCGGGACAGACGATACGTCCCGGAGACCCAGTACTTC.

This chain uses TRBV7-2 with TRBJ2-7; D is ambiguous. This CDR3 is 13 amino acids long. Deletions cut 3 bases from V and 3 bases from J, with 9 bases between. The germline V gene has CDR1 SGHTA and CDR2 FQGNSA. The CDR3: CASSLNYGYEQYF. The DNA of the CDR3 is TGTGCCAGCAGCTTGAATTACGGCTACGAGCAGTACTTC.

The V gene is TRBV20-1, the J gene TRBJ2-6; tentatively, D is TRBD1 or TRBD2 (5 bases each). V was clipped by 4 bases and J by 1 base, with 11 bases between them. The CDR3 totals 15 residues. CDR1 is DFQATT, CDR2 SNEGSKA, per germline (reference sequence). Here the CDR3 reads CSAMPGTSGANVLTF. CDR3 DNA: TGCAGTGCTATGCCTGGGACGTCTGGGGCCAACGTCCTGACTTTC.

This sequence joins TRBV9 and TRBJ1-2, with 9 bases identical to TRBD1. There are 16 residues in the CDR3. Germline V gene lookup returns CDR1 SGDLS and CDR2 YYNGEE. J lost 4 bases, V lost 4 bases, and 11 bases had no gene match. CDR3 amino acids: CASSLREGTGLYGYTF. The CDR3 DNA reads TGTGCCAGCAGCCTCAGAGAAGGGACAGGGCTCTATGGCTACACCTTC.

The chain combines TRBV9 with TRBJ2-4; D possibly corresponds to TRBD2 (7 bases). This CDR3 has 14 residues. Trimming took off 4 bases at V and 7 bases at J, with 15 bases between the two ends. Germline V gives CDR1 SGDLS, CDR2 YYNGEE. CDR3 in amino acids: CASSLGGARNIQYF. The DNA for the CDR3 is TGTGCCAGCAGCTTGGGGGGGGCGCGGAACATTCAGTACTTC.

The chain links TRBV5-1 to TRBJ2-7; a weak D match, TRBD1 (6 bases). The CDR3 is made up of 15 amino acids. The V end lost 0 bases, the J end lost 2 bases, and 12 bases lay between the germline ends. The germline V gene encodes CDR1 SGHRS and CDR2 YFSETQ. In DNA, the CDR3 is TGCGCCAGCAGCTTGGGCGGCGAGGGGGCCTACGAGCAGTACTTC. Translated, it gives CASSLGGEGAYEQYF.

Only a few counts were recorded for this clonotype. The chain uses TRBV2 and TRBJ1-2; maybe TRBD1 (5 bases). Germline V gene data show CDR1 as SNHLY and CDR2 as FYNNEI. Trimming removed 3 bases from V and 4 bases from J, with 9 bases in between. The CDR3 is 13 amino acids. CDR3: CASSDSTVYGYTF. Written as DNA, the CDR3 is TGTGCCAGCAGTGACTCGACAGTCTATGGCTACACCTTC.

This clonotype came up a few times. This chain uses TRBV6-1 with TRBJ1-5; a possible D gene is TRBD1 (5 bases). Germline values: CDR1 MNHNS, CDR2 SASEGT. The CDR3 has 15 amino acids. Trimming pared 3 bases from V and 5 bases from J, leaving 14 bases between. Here the CDR3 DNA reads TGTGCCAGCAGTGAGGCGCCCCCGGGGCATCAGCCCCAGCATTTT. Translation: CASSEAPPGHQPQHF.

This clonotype appeared many times. The chain recombines TRBV29-1 with TRBJ2-3, with no clear D. CDR1 is SQVTM, CDR2 ANQGSEA, per germline. CDR3 length: 12 residues. The V end was cut by 3 bases, the J end by 3 bases, with 7 bases between. The CDR3 loop is CSVDLGTDTQYF. The CDR3, as DNA: TGCAGCGTTGATTTAGGGACAGATACGCAGTATTTT.

With respect to this clonotype: A junction end diverges from the germline sequence, so it may reflect a read error. The CDR3 region is CASSLGPGPFYNEKFF. The DNA of the CDR3 is TGTGCCAGCAGCTTAGGTCCAGGCCCTTTCTACAATGAGAAGTTCTTC. V is TRBV7-2 and J is TRBJ2-1; D not certain. The CDR3 is 16 amino acids. The germline V gene has CDR1 SGHTA and CDR2 FQGNSA.

This clonotype was recorded at least ten times. This chain connects TRBV5-1 to TRBJ1-1, with 7 nucleotides matching TRBD1. Per the germline V gene, CDR1 is SGHRS and CDR2 is YFSETQ. The CDR3 has 14 residues. V shed 3 bases, J shed 5 bases, and the junction held 7 bases outside the gene matches. The CDR3 spells CASSSQTGNTEAFF. In DNA, the CDR3 is TGCGCCAGCAGCTCCCAGACAGGGAATACTGAAGCTTTCTTT. Full variable domain (remainder filled in from reference TRBV5-1 and TRBJ1-1): KAGVTQTPRYLIKTRGQQVTLSCSPISGHRSVSWYQQTPGQGLQFLFEYFSETQRNKGNFPGRFSGRQFSNSRSEMNVSTLELGDSALYLCASSSQTGNTEAFFGQGTRLTVV.

The genes are TRBV28 and TRBJ2-5; perhaps TRBD1 as D (6 bases). CDR1 and CDR2 from the germline V gene are MDHEN and SYDVKM. V was clipped by 5 bases and J by 5 bases, with 18 bases between them. The CDR3 has 15 residues. CDR3 nucleotides: TGTGCCAGCAGTCTGGGGGCGGGCCTCAGGGAGACCCAGTACTTC. Residues: CASSLGAGLRETQYF.

The rearrangement joins TRBV6-1 to TRBJ1-1; D ambiguous. The CDR3 is 14 amino acids. Between the trimmed V and J ends, which lost 2 bases and 3 bases, there was a span of 10 bases. Germline lookup yields CDR1 MNHNS and CDR2 SASEGT. The chain's CDR3 is CASSELTVYTEAFF. The CDR3 DNA sequence: TGTGCCAGCAGTGAACTTACAGTCTACACTGAAGCTTTCTTT.